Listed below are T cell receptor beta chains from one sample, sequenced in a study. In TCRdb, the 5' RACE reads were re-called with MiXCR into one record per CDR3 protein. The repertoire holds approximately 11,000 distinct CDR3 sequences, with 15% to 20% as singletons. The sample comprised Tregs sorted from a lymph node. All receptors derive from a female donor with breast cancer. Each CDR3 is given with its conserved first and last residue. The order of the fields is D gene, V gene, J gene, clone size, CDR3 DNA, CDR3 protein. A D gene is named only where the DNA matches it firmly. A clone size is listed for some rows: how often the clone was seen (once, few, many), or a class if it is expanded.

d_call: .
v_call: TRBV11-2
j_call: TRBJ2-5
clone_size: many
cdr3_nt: TGTGCCAGCAGCTTAGAACTAGCAGAGACCCAGTACTTC
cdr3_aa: CASSLELAETQYF

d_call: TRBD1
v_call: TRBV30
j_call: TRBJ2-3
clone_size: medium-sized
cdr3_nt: TGTGCCTTAGAGACAGGGGGCTATACGCAGTATTTT
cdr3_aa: CALETGGYTQYF

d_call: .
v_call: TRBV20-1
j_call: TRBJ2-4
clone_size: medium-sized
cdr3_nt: TGCAGTGCTAGAGAGGGGCAACTAGGGGGGTTAACCAAAAACATTCAGTACTTC
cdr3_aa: CSAREGQLGGLTKNIQYF

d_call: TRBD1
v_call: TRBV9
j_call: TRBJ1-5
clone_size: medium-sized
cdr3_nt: TGTGCCAGCAGCGCAGGGGGGTATAGCAATCAGCCCCAGCATTTT
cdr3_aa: CASSAGGYSNQPQHF

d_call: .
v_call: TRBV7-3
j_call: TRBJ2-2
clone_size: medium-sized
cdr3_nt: TGTGCCAGCAGCTTAACCCCCGGGAGCACCGGGGAGCTGTTTTTT
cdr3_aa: CASSLTPGSTGELFF

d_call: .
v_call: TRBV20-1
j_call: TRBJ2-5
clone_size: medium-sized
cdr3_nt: TGCAGTGCTAACCCGGGCCAACAAGAGACCCAGTACTTC
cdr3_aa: CSANPGQQETQYF

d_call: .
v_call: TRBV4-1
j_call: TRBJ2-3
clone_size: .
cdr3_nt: TGCGCCAGCAGCCATGGACTCCTCTCGAGCACAGATGCGCAGTATTTT
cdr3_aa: CASSHGLLSSTDAQYF

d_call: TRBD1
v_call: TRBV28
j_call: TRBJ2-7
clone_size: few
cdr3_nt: TGTGCCAGCAGTTCGTCGGGGACAGGGGGCCTCCACGAGCAGTACTTC
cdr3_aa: CASSSSGTGGLHEQYF

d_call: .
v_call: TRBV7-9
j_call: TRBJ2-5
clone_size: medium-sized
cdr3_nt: TGTGCCAGCAGCTTAGGGCAGGTCCAAGAGACCCAGTACTTC
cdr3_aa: CASSLGQVQETQYF

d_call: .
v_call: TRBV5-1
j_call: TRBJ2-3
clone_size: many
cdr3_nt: TGCGCCAGCAGCCCTGAGGGGGGAGCGGTCGCAGATACGCAGTATTTT
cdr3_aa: CASSPEGGAVADTQYF

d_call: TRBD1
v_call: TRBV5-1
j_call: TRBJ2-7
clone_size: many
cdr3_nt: TGCGCCAGCAGCCTGGGACAGGGGGCGAACGAGCAGTACTTC
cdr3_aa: CASSLGQGANEQYF

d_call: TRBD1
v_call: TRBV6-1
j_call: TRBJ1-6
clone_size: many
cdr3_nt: TGTGCCAGCAGTGGATCAGGGGGCGCGAATTCACCCCTCCACTTT
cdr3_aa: CASSGSGGANSPLHF

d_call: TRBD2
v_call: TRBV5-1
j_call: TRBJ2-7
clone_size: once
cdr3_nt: TGCGCCAGCAGCTCGACAGCGGGGAGCAGCGGGCAGTACTTC
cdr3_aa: CASSSTAGSSGQYF

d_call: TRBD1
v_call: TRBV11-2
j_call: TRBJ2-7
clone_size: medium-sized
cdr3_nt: TGTGCCAGCAGCTCAATTCATAGACAGGGGGCTCGACAGCCCTACGAGCAGTACTTC
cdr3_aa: CASSSIHRQGARQPYEQYF

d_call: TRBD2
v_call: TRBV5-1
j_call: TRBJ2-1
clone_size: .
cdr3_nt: TGCGCCAGCAGCACCATCCCGGGACCAGCGGGAGTTGGAAGCTCCTACAATGAGCAGTTCTTC
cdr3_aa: CASSTIPGPAGVGSSYNEQFF

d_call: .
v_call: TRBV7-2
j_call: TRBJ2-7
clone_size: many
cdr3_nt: TGTGCCAGCTCGGAGTATATGAAAACCTACGAGCAGTACTTC
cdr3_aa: CASSEYMKTYEQYF

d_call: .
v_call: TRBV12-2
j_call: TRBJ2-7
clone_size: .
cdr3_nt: TGTGCAAGTCGCCGACTAGCGGGGGCTTACGAGCAGTACTTC
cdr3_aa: CASRRLAGAYEQYF

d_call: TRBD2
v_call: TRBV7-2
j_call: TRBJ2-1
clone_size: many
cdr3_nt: TGTGCCAGCAGGTTTAGCGGGACCTCCGATGAGCAGTTCTTC
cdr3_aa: CASRFSGTSDEQFF

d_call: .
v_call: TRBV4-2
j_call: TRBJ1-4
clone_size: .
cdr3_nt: TGTGCCAGCAGCCCAAGATTCAGGGCGGATGAAAAACTGTTTTTT
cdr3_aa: CASSPRFRADEKLFF

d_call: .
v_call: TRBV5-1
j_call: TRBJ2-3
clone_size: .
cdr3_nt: TGCGCCAGCAGCTTGTCCCGGGAAGATACGCAGTATTTT
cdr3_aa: CASSLSREDTQYF

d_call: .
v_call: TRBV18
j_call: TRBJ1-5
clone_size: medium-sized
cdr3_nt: TGTGCCAGCTCACCAGACGGGGGAGGCAATCAGCCCCAGCATTTT
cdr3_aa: CASSPDGGGNQPQHF

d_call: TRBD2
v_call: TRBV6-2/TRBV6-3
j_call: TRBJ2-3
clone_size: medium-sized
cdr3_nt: TGTGCCAGCAGGACCCGGCGGGAGGGCCGTGGAGATACGCAGTATTTT
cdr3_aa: CASRTRREGRGDTQYF

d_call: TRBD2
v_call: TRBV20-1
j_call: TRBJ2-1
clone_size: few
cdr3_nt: TGCAGTGCCCCACAGGGTAGCGGGAGGGCCAATATGTACAATGAGCAGTTCTTC
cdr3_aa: CSAPQGSGRANMYNEQFF

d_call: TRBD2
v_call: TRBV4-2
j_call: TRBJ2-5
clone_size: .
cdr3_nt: TGTGCCAGCGCGCCGGCGGGAGTCGAAGAGACCCAGTACTTC
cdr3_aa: CASAPAGVEETQYF

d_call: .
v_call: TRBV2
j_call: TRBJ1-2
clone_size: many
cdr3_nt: TGTGCCAGCAGTGAAGCGGGGTCATACGGAGGCTACACCTTC
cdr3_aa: CASSEAGSYGGYTF

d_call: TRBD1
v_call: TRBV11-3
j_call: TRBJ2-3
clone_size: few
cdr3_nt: TGTGCCAGCAGCGCGAGGACAGGGCTCACAGATACGCAGTATTTT
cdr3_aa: CASSARTGLTDTQYF

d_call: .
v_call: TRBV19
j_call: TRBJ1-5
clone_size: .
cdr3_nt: TGTGCCAGTAGTTACGGGCAGAGTAGCAATCAGCCCCAGCATTTT
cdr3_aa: CASSYGQSSNQPQHF

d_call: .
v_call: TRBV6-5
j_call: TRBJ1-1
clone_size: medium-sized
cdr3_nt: TGTGCCAGCAGTTACTCCCCTTATGCGAACACTGAAGCTTTCTTT
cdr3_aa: CASSYSPYANTEAFF

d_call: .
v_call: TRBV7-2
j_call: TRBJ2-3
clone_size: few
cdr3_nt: TGTGCCAGCAGCCCTGGTGAGGATACGCAGTATTTT
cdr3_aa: CASSPGEDTQYF

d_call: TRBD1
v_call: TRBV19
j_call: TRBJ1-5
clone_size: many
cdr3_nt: TGTGCCAGTAGTGCACAGGGGCGAAGCAATCAGCCCCAGCATTTT
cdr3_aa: CASSAQGRSNQPQHF

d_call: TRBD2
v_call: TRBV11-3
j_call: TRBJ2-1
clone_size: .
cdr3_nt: TGTGCCAGCAGCTTGGACGGGACTAGAAGATACAATGAGCAGTTCTTC
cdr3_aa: CASSLDGTRRYNEQFF